This T cell receptor beta chain was sequenced for a study of metastatic and nonmetastatic thyroid tumors. This CDR3 has 16 amino acids. Germline V gene sequence: CDR1 KGHSH, CDR2 LQKENI. V was pared by 3 bases and J by 3 bases, with 15 bases between. In the source study's methods: Variation in CDR3 across clinicopathological groups served as the basis for constructing a distant-metastasis classifier in papillary thyroid cancer. TCRdb re-called the PCR reads via MiXCR. The V and J calls, along with clone size, are taken from TCRdb and not from the paper's own processing. This table holds some 21,000 clones, 9.5% to 15% found once. This clone occurred many times. No treatment of any kind had been given to any patient before thyroid surgery.

The sample taken for sequencing was blood. This TCR was sampled from a male donor with papillary thyroid cancer or a benign thyroid nodule (not recorded which). Some clones in this sample may be carry-over from other donors' samples. The chain links TRBV18 to TRBJ2-1, with D possibly matching TRBD1 (6 bases). The CDR3 protein is CASSPPGQMYYNEQFF. The CDR3 DNA reads as TGTGCCAGCTCACCCCCAGGACAGATGTACTACAATGAGCAGTTCTTC.